A selection of T cell receptor beta chains follows, all from one sample in a study of radiation and T cells in renal cell carcinoma. The table came from immunoSEQ multiplex PCR; TCRdb's copy has only in-frame clones and leaves some out. Among about 130,000 clones listed, approximately 91% were seen once. This specimen consisted of blood, obtained from a patient whose treatment included radiotherapy and nephrectomy. These receptors all stem from a woman aged 45-65 years with renal cell carcinoma. Each CDR3 is given with its conserved first and last residue. D genes are given only for firm matches. The size field is filled for only some rows; it gives once, few, many or a size class.

v_gene	j_gene	abundance	d_gene	CDR3aa	CDR3nt
TRBV11-2	TRBJ2-5	.	.	CASSLSGGGETQYF	TGTGCCAGCAGCTTATCCGGGGGCGGAGAGACCCAGTACTTC
TRBV19	TRBJ2-5	.	TRBD1	CASTSGRQGAETQYF	TGTGCCAGCACTTCTGGGAGACAGGGGGCGGAGACCCAGTACTTC
TRBV18	TRBJ2-5	.	.	CASRTMGAQEHRYF	TGTGCCAGCCGGACTATGGGGGCGCAGGAGCACCGGTACTTC
TRBV4-3	TRBJ1-2	once	.	CASSQGQRSGYTF	TGCGCCAGCAGCCAAGGCCAGAGAAGCGGCTACACCTTC
TRBV5-1	TRBJ1-4	.	.	CASRGGDLNEKLFF	TGCGCCAGCAGGGGAGGGGATTTGAATGAAAAACTGTTTTTT
TRBV5-1	TRBJ1-1	.	.	CASSSRPDGAEAFF	TGCGCCAGCAGCTCGAGACCCGATGGCGCTGAAGCTTTCTTT
TRBV7-2	TRBJ2-3	.	.	CASSFRDSPGTDTQYF	TGTGCCAGCAGCTTCCGGGACTCCCCCGGGACAGATACGCAGTATTTT
TRBV30	TRBJ1-2	.	.	CALLELGALSYTF	TGTGCTTTACTAGAGTTAGGGGCATTGAGCTACACCTTC
TRBV25-1	TRBJ1-2	.	.	CASSDQTYYGYTF	TGTGCCAGCAGTGACCAGACCTACTATGGCTACACCTTC
TRBV11-2	TRBJ1-1	few	.	CASSPWGAEAFF	TGTGCCAGCAGCCCCTGGGGAGCTGAAGCTTTCTTT
TRBV7-9	TRBJ2-3	.	TRBD2	CASSLLLAGSTDTQYF	TGTGCCAGCAGCTTACTACTAGCGGGGAGCACAGATACGCAGTATTTT
TRBV19	TRBJ1-1	.	.	CASSVFPDRAEAFF	TGTGCCAGTAGTGTGTTTCCGGATCGCGCTGAAGCTTTCTTT
TRBV7-8	TRBJ1-1	.	TRBD1	CASSVGQGGTEAFF	TGTGCCAGCAGCGTGGGACAGGGTGGCACTGAAGCTTTCTTT
TRBV18	TRBJ1-2	.	TRBD1	CASSPLVRGSNYGYTF	TGTGCCAGCTCACCCTTAGTCAGGGGGAGCAACTATGGCTACACCTTC
TRBV6-6	TRBJ1-2	few	.	CASRGSSEVAGYTF	TGTGCCAGCAGGGGGTCCTCGGAGGTGGCTGGCTACACCTTC
TRBV7-9	TRBJ1-1	.	.	CASSSHRGGLNTEAFF	TGTGCCAGCAGCTCGCATCGTGGGGGTTTGAACACTGAAGCTTTCTTT
TRBV27	TRBJ2-2	.	.	CASSRLGGGELFF	TGTGCCAGCAGCCGCCTTGGTGGCGGGGAGCTGTTTTTT
TRBV6-6	TRBJ1-6	.	.	CASNTDSPLHF	TGTGCCAGCAATACAGATTCACCCCTCCACTTT
TRBV7-3	TRBJ2-7	.	.	CASSLTGSTQYEQYF	TGTGCCAGCAGCTTAACTGGCAGTACGCAATACGAGCAGTACTTC
TRBV7-9	TRBJ1-3	.	.	CASSLRGGSGNTIYF	TGTGCCAGCAGCTTAAGGGGCGGTTCTGGAAACACCATATATTTT
TRBV14	TRBJ1-1	.	.	CASSPWGGMGTEAFF	TGTGCCAGCAGCCCCTGGGGGGGAATGGGAACTGAAGCTTTCTTT
TRBV18	TRBJ2-6	.	.	CATSLLGANVLTF	TGTGCCACCTCACTCCTTGGGGCCAACGTCCTGACTTTC
TRBV5-8	TRBJ1-6	.	TRBD1	CASSLGQGYNSPLHF	TGTGCCAGCAGCTTAGGACAGGGGTATAATTCACCCCTCCACTTT
TRBV19	TRBJ1-1	few	.	CASSIDFGTAFF	TGTGCCAGTAGTATAGATTTCGGGACGGCTTTCTTT
TRBV7-2	TRBJ1-5	.	.	CASSLTARAPQHF	TGTGCCAGCAGCTTAACGGCAAGGGCGCCCCAGCATTTT
TRBV5-1	TRBJ1-2	.	TRBD1	CASSLAGGSGYTF	TGCGCCAGCAGCTTGGCAGGGGGTTCAGGCTACACCTTC
TRBV6-5	TRBJ2-7	.	.	CASTPDPGVPGEQYF	TGTGCCAGCACCCCCGATCCGGGGGTACCGGGGGAGCAGTACTTC
TRBV18	TRBJ2-7	.	.	CASSPSLYEQYF	TGTGCCAGCTCACCTTCTCTCTACGAGCAGTACTTC
TRBV7-9	TRBJ2-7	.	.	CASSSGVYRVEGEQYF	TGTGCCAGCAGCTCGGGGGTCTACAGGGTAGAGGGCGAGCAGTACTTC
TRBV6-6	TRBJ1-5	.	TRBD1	CASTRDRGFGNQPQHF	TGTGCCAGCACTAGGGACAGGGGCTTCGGCAATCAGCCCCAGCATTTT
TRBV11-2	TRBJ2-3	.	.	CASSFRGGRTDTQYF	TGTGCCAGCAGCTTTCGAGGGGGGCGGACAGATACGCAGTATTTT
TRBV10-2	TRBJ2-7	.	.	CASTAGRSSYEQYF	TGCGCCAGCACCGCGGGTCGGAGCTCCTACGAGCAGTACTTC
TRBV9	TRBJ1-3	.	TRBD1	CASSGDGWGQLSGNTIYF	TGTGCCAGCAGCGGGGACGGATGGGGACAGCTCTCTGGAAACACCATATATTTT
TRBV5-4	TRBJ2-7	.	TRBD2	CASSFTSGGTSSYEQYF	TGTGCCAGCAGCTTTACTAGCGGGGGTACGAGCTCCTACGAGCAGTACTTC
TRBV7-9	TRBJ1-3	.	.	CASSLAGADTIYF	TGTGCCAGCAGCTTAGCGGGAGCGGACACCATATATTTT
TRBV2	TRBJ1-2	.	.	CASSEMQGPREGYTF	TGTGCCAGCAGTGAAATGCAGGGCCCTAGGGAAGGCTACACCTTC
TRBV5-1	TRBJ2-1	once	TRBD2	CASSLESGGYNEQFF	TGCGCCAGCAGCTTAGAGAGCGGGGGATACAATGAGCAGTTCTTC
TRBV7-9	TRBJ2-7	.	TRBD2	CASSLATSGGYEQYF	TGTGCCAGCAGCTTAGCGACTAGCGGGGGCTACGAGCAGTACTTC
TRBV6-1	TRBJ2-1	.	.	CASRDYLGVSNEQFF	TGTGCCAGCAGGGATTATCTAGGGGTCTCCAATGAGCAGTTCTTC
TRBV7-2	TRBJ2-1	.	TRBD2	CASSRGGTSVYNEQFF	TGTGCCAGCAGCCGGGGCGGGACTAGCGTCTACAATGAGCAGTTCTTC
TRBV5-1	TRBJ2-7	.	TRBD1	CASSGQGATYEQYF	TGCGCCAGCAGCGGACAGGGGGCGACCTACGAGCAGTACTTC
TRBV5-1	TRBJ2-1	once	TRBD2	CASSLGLAGGLSSYNEQFF	TGCGCCAGCAGCTTGGGCCTAGCGGGGGGCCTTAGCTCCTACAATGAGCAGTTCTTC
TRBV2	TRBJ2-7	.	TRBD1	CASRGTGYYEQYF	TGTGCCAGCAGGGGGACAGGGTACTACGAGCAGTACTTC
TRBV2	TRBJ2-2	.	TRBD1	CASTRTGNTGELFF	TGTGCCAGCACCCGGACAGGGAACACCGGGGAGCTGTTTTTT
TRBV10-2	TRBJ2-5	.	.	CASSDLRSGGRETQYF	TGCGCCAGCAGTGACCTTCGATCCGGGGGCCGAGAGACCCAGTACTTC
TRBV4-1	TRBJ1-5	.	TRBD1	CASSHYRGPSSNQPQHF	TGCGCCAGCAGCCACTACAGGGGACCCAGTAGCAATCAGCCCCAGCATTTT
TRBV5-1	TRBJ1-6	.	.	CASSFLSGNGDSPLHF	TGCGCCAGCAGCTTCCTATCCGGGAATGGCGATTCACCCCTCCACTTT
TRBV9	TRBJ2-5	.	.	CASSLTGTQYF	TGTGCCAGCAGCTTAACCGGGACCCAGTACTTC
TRBV7-3	TRBJ1-6	few	TRBD1	CASSWTGEASSPLHF	TGTGCCAGCAGCTGGACAGGGGAAGCGAGTTCACCCCTCCACTTT
TRBV7-2	TRBJ2-7	.	.	CASSLSTLAPGEQYF	TGTGCCAGCAGCTTATCTACACTGGCGCCTGGGGAGCAGTACTTC
TRBV5-1	TRBJ1-2	.	.	CASSLDSRGGNGYTF	TGCGCCAGCAGCTTGGATTCTAGGGGGGGCAACGGCTACACCTTC
TRBV6-5	TRBJ2-2	.	.	CASSSRARAGELFF	TGTGCCAGCAGTTCGAGAGCTCGGGCCGGGGAGCTGTTTTTT
TRBV5-1	TRBJ1-2	.	.	CASSVAPTGGIGYTF	TGCGCCAGCAGCGTTGCACCAACGGGGGGCATTGGCTACACCTTC